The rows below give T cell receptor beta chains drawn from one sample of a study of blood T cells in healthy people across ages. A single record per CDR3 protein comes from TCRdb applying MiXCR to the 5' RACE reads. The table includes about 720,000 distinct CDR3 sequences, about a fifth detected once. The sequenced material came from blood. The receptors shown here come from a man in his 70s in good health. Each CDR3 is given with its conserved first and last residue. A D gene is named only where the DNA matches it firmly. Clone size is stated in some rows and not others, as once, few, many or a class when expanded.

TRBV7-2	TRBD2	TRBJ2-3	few	TGTGCCAGCAGCTTACTAGCGGGAAACGTCGGGGCAGATACGCAGTATTTT	CASSLLAGNVGADTQYF
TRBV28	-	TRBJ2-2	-	TGTGCCAGCAGTTTAGTCAGACAAAACACCGGGGAGCTGTTTTTT	CASSLVRQNTGELFF
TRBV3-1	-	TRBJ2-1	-	TGTGCCAGCAGCCCGGACGTGGGGAGTGGTTACAATGAGCAGTTCTTC	CASSPDVGSGYNEQFF
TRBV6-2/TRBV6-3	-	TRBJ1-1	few	TGTGCCAGCAGTTACTCCTCCCTGGGTGGTGAAGCTTTCTTT	CASSYSSLGGEAFF
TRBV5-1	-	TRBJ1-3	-	TGCGCCAGCAGCTTGGCGGACAATTTCTCTGGAAACACCATATATTTT	CASSLADNFSGNTIYF
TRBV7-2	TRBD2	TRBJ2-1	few	TGTGCCAGCAGCGGCCAGGGACTAGCGGGGGGGTATGAGCAGTTCTTC	CASSGQGLAGGYEQFF
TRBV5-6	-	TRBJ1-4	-	TGTGCCAGCAGCGGCGGGACCGGACAGTCGAATGAAAAACTGTTTTTT	CASSGGTGQSNEKLFF
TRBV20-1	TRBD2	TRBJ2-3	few	TGCAGTGCTGACCGATCTAGCGGGAGCACAGATACGCAGTATTTT	CSADRSSGSTDTQYF
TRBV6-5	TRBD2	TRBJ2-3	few	TGTGCCAGCAGTTACTCGACAGGACTAGCGGGGGCCAAGGATACGCAGTATTTT	CASSYSTGLAGAKDTQYF
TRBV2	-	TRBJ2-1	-	TGTGCCAGCATTGAGGGCAGCTCCTACAATGAGCAGTTCTTC	CASIEGSSYNEQFF
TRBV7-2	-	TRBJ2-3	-	TGTGCCAGCAGCTTAGGAAGTCTCCCCACAGATACGCAGTATTTT	CASSLGSLPTDTQYF
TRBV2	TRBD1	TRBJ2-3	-	TGTGCCAGCAGAGGGACAGGGGGATGGGATACGCAGTATTTT	CASRGTGGWDTQYF
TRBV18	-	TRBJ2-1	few	TGTGCCAGCTCACCAGTTGGACCAAACAATGAGCAGTTCTTC	CASSPVGPNNEQFF
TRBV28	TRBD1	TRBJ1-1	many	TGTGCCAGCAGTTCCGGGACAGGGGGACGCACTGAAGCTTTCTTT	CASSSGTGGRTEAFF
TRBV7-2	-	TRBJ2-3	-	TGTGCCAGCAGCTGGGACCGGGCTTTAGATACGCAGTATTTT	CASSWDRALDTQYF
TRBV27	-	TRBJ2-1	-	TGTGCCAGCAGTTCTCAGGGGAGTTGGTCCAATGAGCAGTTCTTC	CASSSQGSWSNEQFF
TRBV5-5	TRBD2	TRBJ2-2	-	TGTGCCAGCATCATGCGACCGGGGGGCACCGGGGAGCTGTTTTTT	CASIMRPGGTGELFF
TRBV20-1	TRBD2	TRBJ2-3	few	TGCAGTGCTAGTTTAGCGGGAGGATCTTGGGGCACAGATGCGCAGTATTTT	CSASLAGGSWGTDAQYF
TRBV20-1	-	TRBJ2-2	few	TGCAGTGCTCCCCAAAACAAGATTCCCGGGGAGCTGTTTTTT	CSAPQNKIPGELFF
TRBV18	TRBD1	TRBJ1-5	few	TGTGCCAGCTCTGGGGGACAGGGTACCTGGCCCCAGCATTTT	CASSGGQGTWPQHF
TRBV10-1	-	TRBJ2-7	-	TGCGCCAGCAGTGAGAGGGGCGTAGGCTCCTACGAGCAGTACTTC	CASSERGVGSYEQYF
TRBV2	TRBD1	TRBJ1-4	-	TGTGCCAGCATGAGGGGACAGGCGGTTAATGAAAAACTGTTTTTT	CASMRGQAVNEKLFF
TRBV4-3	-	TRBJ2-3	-	TGCGCCAGCAGCCAAGTCTTGGGGCTTGGGACAGATACGCAGTATTTT	CASSQVLGLGTDTQYF
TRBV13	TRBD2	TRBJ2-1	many	TGTGCCAGCAGCCCAAATGGGGGGGTATCCTACAATGAGCAGTTCTTC	CASSPNGGVSYNEQFF
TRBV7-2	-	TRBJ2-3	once	TGTGCCAGCAGCTTATCGCTAGCAGTGACAGATACGCAGTATTTT	CASSLSLAVTDTQYF
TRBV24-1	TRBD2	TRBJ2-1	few	TGTGCCACCAGCCAGACTAGCGGGAAATACAATGAGCAGTTCTTC	CATSQTSGKYNEQFF
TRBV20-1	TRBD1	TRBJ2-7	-	TGCAGTGCTGGGGGACAGCTGGCGCAGTACTTC	CSAGGQLAQYF
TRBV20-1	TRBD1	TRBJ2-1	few	TGCAGTACCCAGGACAGGGTCTCCTACAATGAGCAGTTCTTC	CSTQDRVSYNEQFF
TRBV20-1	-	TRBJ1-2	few	TGCAGTGCTAGCCTGGGCTCGAACGGCTACACCTTC	CSASLGSNGYTF
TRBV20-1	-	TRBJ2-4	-	TGCAGTGCTACTAGGTTCAGGAGGAACATTCAGTACTTC	CSATRFRRNIQYF
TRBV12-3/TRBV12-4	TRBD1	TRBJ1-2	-	TGTGCCAGCACCACTGGACAGGGACTCTATGGCTACACCTTC	CASTTGQGLYGYTF
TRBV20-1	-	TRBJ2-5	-	TGCAGTGCCGTAAACCCGCTTCGTGGGAAGGAGACCCAGTACTTC	CSAVNPLRGKETQYF